A few counts support the clone carrying this T cell receptor beta chain. Via MiXCR, TCRdb re-called the 5' RACE reads, giving one row per CDR3 protein. The sample has 500,000 or so distinct CDR3 sequences; approximately 15% are singletons. Germline V CDR1 and CDR2: SGHVS, FQNEAQ. The V segment lost 5 bases and the J segment 3 bases; nucleotides outside the gene matches: 13. There are 18 residues in the CDR3. These data originate in a study of identical twins. This same sample was also taken into another study, of yellow fever vaccine responses in identical twins.

The sequenced sample consisted of CD4+ T cells sorted from blood. The source is a woman aged 18-29 years in good health. The chain combines TRBV7-8 with TRBJ2-5; TRBD2 matches at 12 bases. In DNA form, the CDR3 reads TGTGCCAGCAGCCCCCGTGTCCTAGCGGGGGGGCTTAAAGAGACCCAGTACTTC. Its translation is CASSPRVLAGGLKETQYF.